Below, 19 T cell receptor beta chains from the same sample are listed, as sequenced in a study of blood T cell repertoires in COVID-19 (dated by TCRdb to about 2020). Library preparation employed the immunoSEQ multiplex PCR assay. TCRdb carries this immuneACCESS record with in-frame sequences only. Its versions omit some clonotypes, under half of them owing to an unresolved V gene in the studies checked, with the rest unexplained. The sample yields approximately 470,000 clones; 75% to 90% were counted once. The biggest ten clones account for 0.65% to 0.9% of the sample. Sequencing used PBMCs or T cells enriched from blood (not recorded which). These receptors all come from a woman between 18 and 30 years old who had recovered from COVID-19.

CDR3 residues: CASSYDSDSTDTQYF. In DNA form, the CDR3 reads TGTGCCAGCAGTTACGATAGCGACTCCACAGATACGCAGTATTTT. The chain couples TRBV28 to TRBJ2-3; a possible D gene is TRBD2 (5 bases). Germline loops: CDR1 MDHEN, CDR2 SYDVKM. The V end was cut by 4 bases, the J end by 2 bases, with 13 bases between. This CDR3 is 15 amino acids long.

J is TRBJ2-7 and V is TRBV5-1, with TRBD1 identical over 10 bases. Unmatched junction bases numbered 5, after V lost 0 bases and J lost 5 bases. Germline CDR1 and CDR2: SGHRS and YFSETQ. The CDR3 loop spans 15 amino acids. CDR3 region: CASSLVGQGFNEQYF. The CDR3 DNA is TGCGCCAGCAGCTTGGTGGGACAGGGGTTTAACGAGCAGTACTTC.

This clone was picked up a small number of times. The chain carries TRBV29-1 and TRBJ1-2, with 9 bases that match TRBD1. The CDR3 has 14 amino acids. Germline V gene data show CDR1 as SQVTM and CDR2 as ANQGSEA. Trimming cost V 1 base and J 3 bases; bases outside gene matches: 3. CDR3 region: CSVEGTGVDYGYTF. The CDR3 DNA is TGCAGCGTTGAAGGGACAGGGGTCGACTATGGCTACACCTTC.

The J gene is TRBJ1-6, the V gene TRBV10-3, with D tentatively TRBD1 (6 bases). Trimming stripped 0 bases from V and 9 bases from J, with 12 bases between. CDR1 ENHRY and CDR2 SYGVKD come from the germline V gene. The CDR3 has 15 amino acids. As DNA, the CDR3 is TGTGCCATCAGTGAGTCGCGGGCAGGGGTTTCACCCCTCCACTTT. Its translation is CAISESRAGVSPLHF.

V and J are TRBV21-1 and TRBJ1-1; TRBD1 is the table's D call, not checked against the DNA. TRBV21-1 is reported as a pseudogene. The CDR3 totals 14 residues. CDR3 DNA: TGTGCCAGCAGCAAAGTCACCAGGGGGTCTGCAGCTTTCTTT. This codes for CASSKVTRGSAAFF.

V and J are TRBV28 and TRBJ1-3, with 10 bases fitting TRBD1. V lost 3 bases and J lost 3; bases outside the gene matches: 5. The CDR3 spans 16 residues. Germline V gene lookup returns CDR1 MDHEN and CDR2 SYDVKM. The CDR3 bases are TGTGCCAGCAGTTTTCCGACAGGGGGCTATGGAAACACCATATATTTT. It codes for CASSFPTGGYGNTIYF. Looking up the rest from reference TRBV28 and TRBJ1-3 gives the full variable domain: DVKVTQSSRYLVKRTGEKVFLECVQDMDHENMFWYRQDPGLGLRLIYFSYDVKMKEKGDIPEGYSVSREKKERFSLILESASTNQTSMYLCASSFPTGGYGNTIYFGEGSWLTVV.

CDR3 coding DNA: TGTGCCAGCAGCGTAGAGGGGCGGTATAACAATGAGCAGTTCTTC. Amino acids: CASSVEGRYNNEQFF. The V and J genes are TRBV9 and TRBJ2-1; TRBD1 is a possible D gene (5 bases). The germline V gene has CDR1 SGDLS and CDR2 YYNGEE. The length of the CDR3 is 15 residues. The V gene lost 0 bases and the J gene lost 5 bases, with 12 bases spanning the gap.

The chain links TRBV24-1 to TRBJ1-5, with 8 positions matching TRBD1. Trimming removed 3 bases from V and 0 bases from J; junction bases left unmatched: 9. The CDR3 totals 18 residues. Germline loops: CDR1 KGHDR, CDR2 SFDVKD. The CDR3 DNA sequence: TGTGCCACCAGTGATGCCCGGGACAGGAACCATAGCAATCAGCCCCAGCATTTT. Encoded protein: CATSDARDRNHSNQPQHF.

A few counts support this clone. Other DNA sequences within the sample encode an identical CDR3. The chain carries TRBV28 and TRBJ1-1; D might be TRBD1 (5 bases). The CDR3 runs 12 residues. V lost 2 bases to trimming and J lost 8 bases, with 9 bases between them. Germline CDR1 reads MDHEN; CDR2 reads SYDVKM. The CDR3 nucleotides read TGTGCCAGCAGTTTACAGGGTCCCGAAGCTTTCTTT. It specifies CASSLQGPEAFF.

The J gene is TRBJ2-7, the V gene TRBV6-5; maybe TRBD2 (5 bases). The germline CDR1 and CDR2 sequences are MNHEY and SVGAGI. There are 12 residues in the CDR3. V dropped 6 bases and J dropped 6 bases, with 12 bases sitting between them. As DNA, the CDR3 is TGTGCCAGCAGCCGGAACAGCGGCGAGCAGTACTTC. Translating it yields CASSRNSGEQYF.

V is TRBV3-1 (or the pseudogene TRBV3-2) and J is TRBJ2-1, with 16 bases aligning to TRBD2. V trimming: 4 bases; J trimming: 7 bases; junction bases outside the gene matches: 4. Germline lookup yields CDR1 LGHDT and CDR2 YNNKEL (reference sequence). The CDR3 is made up of 16 amino acids. The CDR3 bases are TGTGCCAGCAGCCCGGGACTAGCGGGGGGGCTGAATGAGCAGTTCTTC. The encoded protein is CASSPGLAGGLNEQFF.

V gene TRBV21-1 combines with J gene TRBJ2-1; the table's D gene call, TRBD1, was not cross checked with the DNA. TRBV21-1 is designated a pseudogene. The CDR3 contains 12 residues. The CDR3 DNA follows: TGTGCCAGCAGCTCTAAGGGGTGGTGGCAGTTCTTC. Its protein product is CASSSKGWWQFF.

The gene calls are TRBV6-1 and TRBJ1-6; the D is unclear. Deletions cut 2 bases from V and 2 bases from J, with 7 bases between. The CDR3 spans 15 residues. Germline-derived CDR1 and CDR2 are MNHNS and SASEGT. CDR3 loop: CASSENAAYNSPLHF. The CDR3 bases are TGTGCCAGCAGTGAAAATGCGGCCTATAATTCACCCCTCCACTTT.

Details on this clone: The same CDR3 also results from other DNA sequences found in this sample. This chain joins TRBV18 and TRBJ2-5; 8 positions agree with TRBD1. V was pared by 2 bases and J by 4 bases, with 3 bases of the junction left unmatched. Germline V gene data show CDR1 as KGHSH and CDR2 as LQKENI. This CDR3 spans 14 amino acids. The CDR3 bases are TGTGCCAGCTCACCAGGACAGGGAGGAGAGACCCAGTACTTC. The encoded protein is CASSPGQGGETQYF.

The chain has TRBV19 and TRBJ1-1; D might be TRBD1 (5 bases). This CDR3 has 13 amino acids. Trimming removed 11 bases from V and 7 bases from J, with 20 bases in between. CDR1 is LNHDA, CDR2 SQIVND, per germline (reference sequence). CDR3: CAVRRGRDGEAFF. CDR3 DNA: TGTGCCGTACGGCGCGGCAGGGATGGTGAAGCTTTCTTT.

The CDR3 bases are TGCGCCAGCAGATCATACAGGGGGAAAAACATTCAGTACTTC. Protein sequence: CASRSYRGKNIQYF. J is TRBJ2-4 and V is TRBV4-1, with 8 bases aligning to TRBD1. Germline CDR1 reads MGHRA; CDR2 reads YSYEKL. This CDR3 contains 14 residues. J gave up 4 bases and V 6 bases, and 5 bases lay outside the gene matches.

The J gene is TRBJ1-6, the V gene TRBV30, with D maybe TRBD1 (5 bases). V was trimmed by 7 bases and J by 6 bases, leaving 13 bases between them. Germline V gene lookup returns CDR1 GTSNPN and CDR2 SVGIG (reference sequence). The length of the CDR3 is 13 residues. The CDR3 DNA reads TGTGCCTCACGTGACAGCCTTAATTCACCCCTCCACTTT. This gives the protein CASRDSLNSPLHF.

Only a few counts were recorded for this clone. The rearrangement links TRBV4-1 to TRBJ1-5; the match to TRBD1 covers 7 bases. With V trimmed by 4 bases and J by 5 bases, 11 bases remained unmatched. Germline loops: CDR1 MGHRA, CDR2 YSYEKL. The CDR3 spans 16 residues. DNA for the CDR3: TGCGCCAGCAGCCCTCGGGGGATAACAGGGGATCAGCCCCAGCATTTT. Translating it yields CASSPRGITGDQPQHF.

The chain recombines TRBV5-4 with TRBJ1-6, with D possibly matching TRBD1 (6 bases). Germline CDR1 is SGHNT and CDR2 is YYREEE (reference sequence). The V end lost 4 bases, the J end lost 7 bases, and 12 bases lay between the germline ends. This CDR3 is 14 amino acids long. The chain's CDR3 is CASSRQEWNSPLHF. The CDR3 DNA is TGTGCCAGCAGCCGACAGGAATGGAATTCACCCCTCCACTTT.